This TCR beta chain was found in a study of T cell changes during pregnancy in multiple sclerosis. The method was immunoSEQ multiplex PCR; TCRdb's version includes in-frame clones alone and lacks a portion of them. The sample has fewer than 12,000 clones, about 89% seen once. The germline gives CDR1 MGHRA, CDR2 YSYEKL. V shed 0 bases and J shed 0 bases, with 8 bases lying between them. CDR3 length: 16 amino acids. The sample was CD8+ T cells from peripheral blood mononuclear cells, taken in the first trimester of pregnancy. This TCR was recovered from a female donor in good health, enrolled as a control in a pregnancy study. This chain joins TRBV4-1 and TRBJ1-4; possibly TRBD1 for D (6 bases). CDR3 amino acids: CASSQDAGATNEKLFF. CDR3 coding DNA: TGCGCCAGCAGCCAAGATGCAGGGGCAACTAATGAAAAACTGTTTTTT.